A selection of T cell receptor beta chains follows, all from one sample in a study of blood T cell repertoires in COVID-19. Measured with immunoSEQ multiplex PCR; TCRdb has only the in-frame clones, and not every one. The sample gives 200,000 to 300,000 clones, approximately 86% of which show up once; around 5.5% is in the top ten. The sample taken for sequencing was peripheral blood. The receptor source for this set is a human donor in a cohort sampled during active COVID-19. Each CDR3 is given with its conserved first and last residue. Each record gives: clone size, V gene, D gene, J gene, CDR3 protein, CDR3 DNA. D genes are given only for firm matches. The size field is filled for only some rows; it gives once, few, many or a size class.

NA	TRBV30	NA	TRBJ1-1	CACKKGGVGTEAFF	TGTGCCTGCAAAAAGGGAGGGGTGGGCACTGAAGCTTTCTTT
NA	TRBV5-1	NA	TRBJ2-7	CASSLAQEYEQYF	TGCGCCAGCAGCTTGGCTCAGGAATACGAGCAGTACTTC
NA	TRBV19	TRBD1	TRBJ1-2	CASSRQGTFLDYGYTF	TGTGCCAGTAGCAGACAGGGGACCTTCCTCGACTATGGCTACACCTTC
NA	TRBV7-9	TRBD1	TRBJ1-5	CASRPQGEDQPQHF	TGTGCCAGCAGACCACAGGGGGAAGATCAGCCCCAGCATTTT
once	TRBV19	NA	TRBJ2-7	CASSMSWGPTYEQYF	TGTGCCAGTAGTATGAGCTGGGGGCCGACCTACGAGCAGTACTTC
NA	TRBV9	TRBD1	TRBJ1-5	CASSVETGTAYSNQPQHF	TGTGCCAGCAGCGTAGAGACCGGGACAGCCTATAGCAATCAGCCCCAGCATTTT
NA	TRBV5-1	NA	TRBJ2-1	CASSLSLNEQFF	TGCGCCAGCAGCTTGTCTCTGAATGAGCAGTTCTTC
NA	TRBV19	NA	TRBJ2-5	CASSRLQGILGETQYF	TGTGCCAGTAGTAGACTTCAGGGGATACTGGGGGAGACCCAGTACTTC
few	TRBV5-4	TRBD1	TRBJ2-5	CASSRTGRETQYF	TGTGCCAGCAGCCGGACAGGACGGGAGACCCAGTACTTC
NA	TRBV25-1	NA	TRBJ2-3	CASSERVRGTDTQYF	TGTGCCAGCAGTGAGAGGGTGCGTGGCACAGATACGCAGTATTTT
few	TRBV6-6	NA	TRBJ1-1	CASTTERRNTEAFF	TGTGCCAGCACCACGGAGAGGAGGAACACTGAAGCTTTCTTT
NA	TRBV19	NA	TRBJ1-3	CASSSPSSGNTIYF	TGTGCCAGTAGTTCCCCCAGCTCTGGAAACACCATATATTTT
NA	TRBV7-9	NA	TRBJ2-7	CASSWVDRNFYEQYF	TGTGCCAGCAGCTGGGTTGACAGGAACTTCTACGAGCAGTACTTC
NA	TRBV9	TRBD1	TRBJ1-1	CASSVGAGGNTEAFF	TGTGCCAGCAGCGTAGGAGCAGGGGGGAACACTGAAGCTTTCTTT
NA	TRBV24-1	TRBD1	TRBJ2-5	CATSDSQQGVGETQYF	TGTGCCACCAGTGATTCGCAACAGGGGGTCGGGGAGACCCAGTACTTC
once	TRBV7-2	NA	TRBJ2-1	CASSLDGLSYNEQFF	TGTGCCAGCAGCCTAGATGGTCTATCCTACAATGAGCAGTTCTTC
NA	TRBV19	TRBD2	TRBJ2-7	CASSLTSGSYEQYF	TGTGCCAGTAGCCTTACTAGCGGGAGTTACGAGCAGTACTTC
once	TRBV29-1	TRBD2	TRBJ2-2	CSVGTSGKGGELFF	TGCAGCGTGGGGACTAGCGGTAAAGGCGGGGAGCTGTTTTTT
NA	TRBV10-3	NA	TRBJ2-7	CAIRGTGREQYF	TGTGCCATCAGGGGGACTGGGCGCGAGCAGTACTTC
NA	TRBV7-9	NA	TRBJ2-3	CASSPGLPTDTQYF	TGTGCCAGCAGCCCGGGACTTCCCACAGATACGCAGTATTTT
NA	TRBV6-5	NA	TRBJ1-1	CAITGTRGGRDEAFF	TGTGCCATCACCGGGACTAGGGGGGGAAGGGATGAAGCTTTCTTT
NA	TRBV11-2	TRBD1	TRBJ1-1	CASSLRTGDTEAFF	TGTGCCAGCAGCTTGCGGACAGGGGACACTGAAGCTTTCTTT
few	TRBV3-1/TRBV3-2	TRBD1	TRBJ1-3	CASSQASTGLYTGNTIYF	TGTGCCAGCAGCCAAGCCTCGACAGGGTTGTACACTGGAAACACCATATATTTT
NA	TRBV28	TRBD1	TRBJ2-7	CASNSDRAASYEQYF	TGTGCCAGCAACTCAGACAGGGCAGCTTCCTACGAGCAGTACTTC
few	TRBV3-1/TRBV3-2	NA	TRBJ2-7	CASSHRVRADPYEQYF	TGTGCCAGCAGCCACCGCGTTCGAGCGGACCCCTACGAGCAGTACTTC
many	TRBV2	NA	TRBJ2-2	CASTGLGELFF	TGTGCCAGCACCGGTCTCGGGGAGCTGTTTTTT
NA	TRBV25-1	TRBD1	TRBJ1-2	CASSAGQIYGYTF	TGTGCCAGCAGTGCGGGACAGATCTATGGCTACACCTTC
NA	TRBV11-1	NA	TRBJ2-2	CASSLAQERANTGELFF	TGTGCCAGCAGCTTAGCGCAGGAGCGGGCCAACACCGGGGAGCTGTTTTTT
NA	TRBV12-5	NA	TRBJ2-3	CASALDGRGTQYF	TGTGCTAGTGCCCTCGACGGAAGGGGTACGCAGTATTTT
NA	TRBV6-5	TRBD1	TRBJ1-2	CASTDADRDYGYTF	TGTGCCAGCACCGATGCGGACAGGGACTATGGCTACACCTTC
NA	TRBV28	NA	TRBJ2-7	CASTTGESYEQYF	TGTGCCAGCACGACGGGGGAATCCTACGAGCAGTACTTC
NA	TRBV6-5	TRBD1	TRBJ1-1	CATETGENTEAFF	TGTGCCACAGAAACAGGGGAGAACACTGAAGCTTTCTTT
NA	TRBV19	NA	TRBJ2-7	CASRKRAISYEQYF	TGTGCCAGTAGAAAACGCGCTATATCCTACGAGCAGTACTTC
NA	TRBV5-1	NA	TRBJ2-7	CASSFGQAYEQYF	TGCGCCAGCAGCTTTGGGCAAGCCTACGAGCAGTACTTC
NA	TRBV10-3	TRBD2	TRBJ2-1	CAISESNLASGGTKYNEQFF	TGTGCCATCAGTGAGTCGAATTTGGCTAGCGGGGGGACCAAGTACAATGAGCAGTTCTTC
NA	TRBV3-1/TRBV3-2	NA	TRBJ2-1	CASSQEGSYNEQFF	TGTGCCAGCAGCCAGGAGGGTTCCTACAATGAGCAGTTCTTC
NA	TRBV2	TRBD2	TRBJ2-1	CAIPTRGLALSSYNEQFF	TGTGCCATCCCCACCCGGGGACTAGCACTGAGCTCCTACAATGAGCAGTTCTTC
NA	TRBV7-6	NA	TRBJ1-3	CASSLSTTWRDSGNTIYF	TGTGCCAGCAGCTTATCGACGACTTGGAGAGACTCTGGAAACACCATATATTTT
NA	TRBV7-9	TRBD1	TRBJ1-5	CAKSRDRIGNNQPQHF	TGTGCCAAGTCCCGGGACAGGATTGGAAACAATCAGCCCCAGCATTTT
NA	TRBV6-1	NA	TRBJ1-6	CASTTGNSPLHF	TGTGCCAGCACAACAGGGAATTCACCCCTCCACTTT
NA	TRBV5-1	NA	TRBJ2-3	CASSLAPSFDTQYF	TGCGCCAGCAGCTTGGCCCCCAGTTTTGATACGCAGTATTTT